This T cell receptor (beta chain) was recorded in a study of cytomegalovirus exposure and HLA in healthy donors. Overall study results and limits: The TCR clusters that emerged in the first cohort tended, a later analysis found, to co-occur in the approximately 120 validation repertoires.

V dropped 6 bases and J dropped 6; count of bases not matched to a gene: 5. The CDR3 spans 13 residues. Germline V gene data show CDR1 as SGHRS and CDR2 as YFSETQ. Notes on this clone: Its antigen is not identified.

Produced via immunoSEQ multiplex PCR; TCRdb's table is partial and in-frame only. The sample lists 110,000 or so clones, over 65% occurring once. The material sequenced was PBMCs. The chain uses TRBV5-1 and TRBJ2-1; 8 bases are shared with TRBD1. This TCR came from a woman in her thirties in good health and CMV-seronegative. This CDR3 reads CASILDRGNEQFF. CDR3 DNA: TGCGCCAGCATCCTCGACAGGGGCAATGAGCAGTTCTTC.